These 7 T cell receptor beta chains were all obtained from the same sample, sequenced in a study of blood T cell repertoires in COVID-19 (dated by TCRdb to about 2020). The library was produced with the immunoSEQ multiplex PCR assay. The table comes from immuneACCESS by way of TCRdb, which keeps in-frame sequences with V and J called. Part of the clones is missing from these tables; in studies checked, under half for an unresolved V gene and the rest for unknown reasons. The sample has just over 150,000 clones on record, 82% of them singletons. Together, the top ten hold 20% to 25% of the sample. What was sequenced was peripheral blood. The receptor set was obtained from an elderly woman with acute or convalescent COVID-19.

This clone showed up just a few times. The rearrangement joins TRBV7-2 to TRBJ1-2; D is undetermined. Germline values: CDR1 SGHTA, CDR2 FQGNSA. The V gene lost 1 base and the J gene lost 2 bases, with 11 bases spanning the gap. The CDR3 is made up of 15 amino acids. CDR3 sequence: CASSLERGKNYGYTF. The CDR3 DNA follows: TGTGCCAGCAGCTTAGAACGCGGGAAGAACTATGGCTACACCTTC. Combining the CDR3 with reference TRBV7-2 and TRBJ1-2 gives the whole variable domain GAGVSQSPSNKVTEKGKDVELRCDPISGHTALYWYRQSLGQGLEFLIYFQGNSAPDKSGLPSDRFSAERTGGSVSTLTIQRTQQEDSAVYLCASSLERGKNYGYTFGSGTRLTVV.

CDR3 protein: CSVASTGKNIQYF. For the CDR3, the DNA is TGCAGCGTGGCCTCCACGGGAAAAAACATTCAGTACTTC. The chain combines TRBV29-1 with TRBJ2-4; tentatively, D is TRBD2 (5 bases). Germline V gene lookup returns CDR1 SQVTM and CDR2 ANQGSEA. The CDR3 has 13 residues. V lost 6 bases and J lost 4, with 13 bases in between.

The chain recombines TRBV30 with TRBJ2-5, with 9 positions matching TRBD1. Trimming took 5 bases from V and 2 from J; bases not matched to a gene: 9. The CDR3 totals 15 residues. CDR1 GTSNPN and CDR2 SVGIG come from the germline V gene (reference sequence). CDR3 protein: CAWSMWTGEQETQYF. Written as DNA, the CDR3 is TGTGCCTGGTCTATGTGGACAGGGGAGCAAGAGACCCAGTACTTC.

The V call is TRBV9, the J call TRBJ1-2; D perhaps matches TRBD1 (5 bases). Germline-derived CDR1 and CDR2 are SGDLS and YYNGEE. V was clipped by 2 bases and J by 6 bases, with 11 bases between them. CDR3 length equals 13 residues. The CDR3 DNA follows: TGTGCCAGCAGCGTGATCGGGACTAATGGCTACACCTTC. Protein: CASSVIGTNGYTF.

The chain combines TRBV30 with TRBJ2-3; 11 nucleotides agree with TRBD2. The CDR3 runs 13 residues. V was clipped by 5 bases and J by 4 bases; unmatched bases: 2. CDR1 GTSNPN and CDR2 SVGIG come from the germline V gene (reference sequence). Here the CDR3 reads CAWGTSGADTQYF. In nucleotides, the CDR3 is TGTGCCTGGGGGACTAGCGGCGCAGATACGCAGTATTTT.

The CDR3 loop is CASSLIEGSGYTF. DNA of the CDR3: TGTGCCAGCAGTTTAATAGAGGGCAGCGGCTACACCTTC. The genes are TRBV28 and TRBJ1-2; D call uncertain. Germline V gene lookup returns CDR1 MDHEN and CDR2 SYDVKM. The CDR3 is 13 residues long. Trimming pared 2 bases from V and 8 bases from J, leaving 12 bases between.

The chain combines TRBV18 with TRBJ1-6, with no clear D. The CDR3 is 17 residues long. CDR1 is KGHSH, CDR2 LQKENI, per germline. Trimming cost V 4 bases and J 0 bases, with 13 bases left between them. CDR3 residues: CASSRNLESSYNSPLHF. The CDR3 region has the DNA TGTGCCAGCTCACGAAACCTGGAGAGCTCCTATAATTCACCCCTCCACTTT.